The 4 T cell receptor beta chains in this list originate from one sample, sequenced in a study of blood T cell repertoires in COVID-19 (dated by TCRdb to 2019 to 2021). The library was produced with the immunoSEQ multiplex PCR assay. The clones in this table, taken by TCRdb from immuneACCESS, are in-frame only. Not every clone is retained; where verified, under half of the shortfall comes from an unresolved V gene, and the cause of the rest is unknown. Within this sample are around 250,000 clones, with just over 85% of them counted one time only. The biggest ten clones account for around 3% of the sample. Source material: peripheral blood. These receptors all stem from a woman aged 25 to 45 with active or convalescent COVID-19.

This chain joins TRBV28 and TRBJ2-7; possible D gene TRBD1, 5 bases. Germline lookup yields CDR1 MDHEN and CDR2 SYDVKM. V gave up 3 bases and J gave up 6 bases, with 18 bases separating them. The CDR3 is 15 amino acids. Here the CDR3 reads CASSFRVKGSGEQYF. The CDR3 DNA follows: TGTGCCAGCAGTTTTCGGGTTAAGGGGTCCGGCGAGCAGTACTTC. Full variable domain (rest looked up from reference TRBV28 and TRBJ2-7): DVKVTQSSRYLVKRTGEKVFLECVQDMDHENMFWYRQDPGLGLRLIYFSYDVKMKEKGDIPEGYSVSREKKERFSLILESASTNQTSMYLCASSFRVKGSGEQYFGPGTRLTVT.

This clone was picked up a small number of times. The J gene is TRBJ1-2, the V gene TRBV29-1; D not resolved. V gave up 0 bases and J gave up 7 bases, with 9 bases separating them. This CDR3 spans 12 amino acids. CDR1 is SQVTM, CDR2 ANQGSEA, per germline. The CDR3 coding sequence is TGCAGCGTTGAAGATGTGCGGGTTGGCTACACCTTC. Protein sequence: CSVEDVRVGYTF.

V usage is TRBV19 and J usage is TRBJ1-3; D unresolved. V dropped 4 bases and J dropped 0 bases, with 7 bases sitting between them. The CDR3 length is 14 residues. Germline loops: CDR1 LNHDA, CDR2 SQIVND (reference sequence). The DNA for the CDR3 is TGTGCCAGTAGTACAGGAGGCTCTGGAAACACCATATATTTT. It specifies CASSTGGSGNTIYF.

This clone has a single count. This chain uses TRBV6-1 with TRBJ1-1; D remains unclear. Germline V gene lookup returns CDR1 MNHNS and CDR2 SASEGT. Trimming took off 1 base at V and 6 bases at J, with 9 bases between the two ends. This CDR3 region has 13 residues. CDR3 loop: CASSEVGSAEAFF. As DNA, the CDR3 is TGTGCCAGCAGTGAAGTGGGTAGCGCTGAAGCTTTCTTT.